These 11 T cell receptor beta chains were all obtained from the same sample, sequenced in a study of preoperative IRX-2 immunotherapy in early breast cancer. The method was immunoSEQ multiplex PCR; TCRdb's version includes in-frame clones alone and lacks a portion of them. The sample contains fewer than 25,000 clones, approximately 90% of which appear only once. Treatment denoted: preoperative locoregional IRX-2 cytokine immunotherapy. Material: tumor tissue, obtained after IRX-2 immunotherapy. The receptor set was obtained from a human donor with breast cancer.

The chain combines TRBV5-4 with TRBJ2-1; TRBD2 aligns across 9 bases. V lost 3 bases to trimming and J lost 10 bases; unmatched junction nucleotides: 2. There are 12 residues in the CDR3. The germline V gene encodes CDR1 SGHNT and CDR2 YYREEE (reference sequence). The CDR3 nucleotides read TGTGCCAGCAGCTCAAGCGGGGGGGAGCAGTTCTTC. Residues: CASSSSGGEQFF.

CDR3 in amino acids: CASTGTLSYEQYF. DNA for the CDR3: TGTGCCAGCACCGGGACACTCTCCTACGAGCAGTACTTC. The chain uses TRBV2 and TRBJ2-5; possible D gene TRBD1, 6 bases. The J call may be incorrect, as the DNA end agrees better with TRBJ2-7. Germline V gene sequence: CDR1 SNHLY, CDR2 FYNNEI. This CDR3 contains 13 residues.

The V and J genes are TRBV11-2 and TRBJ2-7; 7 positions match TRBD2. The length of the CDR3 is 14 residues. Germline V CDR1 and CDR2: SGHAT, FQNNGV. The V gene end was trimmed by 4 bases and the J gene end by 3 bases; junction bases not matched to a gene: 6. The CDR3 is CASSSDTSVYEQYF. CDR3 nucleotides: TGTGCCAGCAGCTCGGACACTAGCGTCTACGAGCAGTACTTC.

This chain uses TRBV11-2 with TRBJ2-2; D gene uncertain. This CDR3 has 14 amino acids. In germline, CDR1 is SGHAT, CDR2 FQNNGV. Trimming cost V 1 base and J 6 bases, with 9 bases left between them. The CDR3 DNA is TGTGCCAGCAGCTTAGGAGCTAGGGCCGGGGAGCTGTTTTTT. As protein: CASSLGARAGELFF.

The rearrangement joins TRBV30 to TRBJ1-3; the D is unclear. Germline values: CDR1 GTSNPN, CDR2 SVGIG (reference sequence). This CDR3 has 14 residues. Between the trimmed V and J ends, which lost 7 bases and 3 bases, there was a span of 16 bases. The DNA for the CDR3 is TGTGCCTACTCCGCTTTGGAGCTTGGAAACACCATATATTTT. Translated: CAYSALELGNTIYF.

The V and J genes are TRBV30 and TRBJ2-4, with D perhaps matching TRBD1 or TRBD2 (6 bases each). The CDR3 totals 13 residues. Germline assignment: CDR1 GTSNPN and CDR2 SVGIG (reference sequence). Trimming shortened V by 0 bases and J by 8 bases, and 11 bases separated the two germline ends. The DNA for the CDR3 is TGTGCCTGGAGTGTACCGGGGGCAGACATTCAGTACTTC. Translating gives CAWSVPGADIQYF.

The chain couples TRBV6-6 to TRBJ2-7; D might be TRBD1 (6 bases). V lost 0 bases and J lost 4, with 10 bases in between. Germline-derived CDR1 and CDR2 are MNHNY and SVGAGI (reference sequence). The CDR3 sequence is 14 residues long. CDR3 amino acids: CASSYSGAQYEQYF. The CDR3 bases are TGTGCCAGCAGTTACTCGGGGGCGCAATACGAGCAGTACTTC.

This clone was observed a handful of times. V is TRBV19 and J is TRBJ1-2; 11 bases are shared with TRBD1. V was clipped by 3 bases and J by 1 base; unmatched bases: 10. CDR3 length: 18 amino acids. Germline lookup yields CDR1 LNHDA and CDR2 SQIVND (reference sequence). CDR3 DNA: TGTGCCAGTAGTATTAGGGGTTCCGGGACAGGGGGTAACTATGGCTACACCTTC. It codes for CASSIRGSGTGGNYGYTF.

CDR3 DNA: TGTGCCAGCAGCAGACAGGGAGGGAACTATGGCTACACCTTC. Amino acid sequence: CASSRQGGNYGYTF. The genes are TRBV7-2 and TRBJ1-2, with TRBD1 identical over 7 bases. J was trimmed by 2 bases and V by 5 bases; bases with no gene match: 5. This CDR3 comprises 14 residues. Germline assignment: CDR1 SGHTA and CDR2 FQGNSA.

This rearrangement joins TRBV14 to TRBJ2-7; possibly TRBD1 for D (5 bases). This CDR3 is built from 15 residues. Germline values: CDR1 SGHDN, CDR2 FVKESK. V lost 4 bases, J lost 0 bases, and 13 bases lay in between. The CDR3 DNA reads TGTGCCAGCAGCCCCTTACCAGGGATCTCCTACGAGCAGTACTTC. It translates to CASSPLPGISYEQYF.

The rearrangement links TRBV18 to TRBJ1-3; D unclear. This CDR3 has 15 amino acids. In germline, CDR1 is KGHSH, CDR2 LQKENI. The germline V and J ends were trimmed by 3 bases and 0 bases, with 9 bases remaining between them. The chain's CDR3 is CASSPAGSSGNTIYF. For the CDR3, the DNA is TGTGCCAGCTCACCGGCCGGGAGCTCTGGAAACACCATATATTTT.